This T cell receptor beta chain was identified in a study of blood T cells in healthy people across ages. General study points: Donors of long life had a larger count of naive CD4+ cells and greater diversity than aged donors.

This clonotype came up a few times. Its antigen remains unknown. A second roughly 7 to 12 cycle PCR used barcoded and J-beta primers. TCRdb processed the 5' RACE reads anew with MiXCR; each CDR3 protein has one entry. The profile shows around 800,000 distinct CDR3 sequences, approximately 53% of them singletons. V was cut by 4 bases and J by 2 bases, with 13 bases left in between. Germline V gene sequence: CDR1 SGHKS, CDR2 YYEKEE (reference sequence). The CDR3 has 14 residues. The receptor was derived from a man older than 75 in good health. The rearrangement joins TRBV5-5 to TRBJ2-7, with a tentative D call TRBD1 (5 bases). Sequencing was performed on blood. The CDR3 spells CASSRGANTYEQYF. For the CDR3, the DNA is TGTGCCAGCAGCCGTGGGGCAAACACCTACGAGCAGTACTTC.